This T cell receptor beta chain derives from a study of T cells expressing NK-cell markers. TCRdb reprocessed the 5' RACE reads and keeps a single row for each CDR3 protein, giving no DNA. This repertoire includes 500,000 or so distinct CDR3 sequences. From germline, CDR1 is MDHEN and CDR2 SYDVKM. This CDR3 is 15 amino acids long. The chain employs TRBV28 and TRBJ2-7; lacking DNA, the TRBD2 call made by TCRdb goes unchecked. The sequencing sample was made of blood T cells: a sorted CD56 or NKG2C T cell subset, CD4+ or CD8+ T cells, or bulk PBMC T cells (not recorded which). The sequence came from a young man in good health. CDR3 in amino acids: CASSPPLAESYEQYF.